The sequence of this T cell receptor (beta chain) was determined in a study of cytomegalovirus exposure and HLA in healthy donors. Study observations and caveats: The Asian-associated ancestry cluster reportedly had fewer N-insertions than the 666-donor mean in a later analysis.

The PCR ran on 60 Vbeta and 13 Jbeta primers. Some clones are missing from TCRdb's copy, which holds only in-frame ones; the method was immunoSEQ multiplex PCR. The table includes some 130,000 clones, 70% to 80% detected once. Concerning this clone itself: What it binds is not known.

Material for sequencing was PBMCs. The clonotype originates from a man in his forties in good health and CMV-seropositive.

The CDR3 nucleotides read TGTGCCAGCAGTTGGGACAGGGGGACCTACGAGCAGTACTTC. As protein: CASSWDRGTYEQYF. The J gene is TRBJ2-7, the V gene TRBV27; 11 bases are shared with TRBD1. The CDR3 length is 14 residues. The germline CDR1 and CDR2 sequences are MNHEY and SMNVEV (reference sequence). Losses at the gene ends were 4 bases for V and 2 bases for J; bases not matched to a gene: 1.